The entry below gives a single TCR beta chain sequence along with its context. Its cognate antigen is unknown. Sequencing was performed with immunoSEQ multiplex PCR; in TCRdb, only in-frame clones are kept and a portion is missing. Here the sample spans 70,000 to 100,000 clones, about nine tenths being singletons. The sample originates from a study of OX40 agonist ivuxolimab in advanced cancers. About the study: At 82.7% male, the cohort had a mean age of approximately 64 years, ranging from roughly 20 to 79. Notes on the study in general: Antigen targets of the expanded peripheral T cells went undetermined. Both CD4+ and CD8+ T cell populations in blood had undergone clonal expansion by week 6 at 0.1 to 3.0 mg/kg.

V was clipped by 4 bases and J by 2 bases; unmatched bases: 10. Germline loops: CDR1 SGHRS, CDR2 YFSETQ. This CDR3 contains 16 residues. Sequencing was performed on CD4+ or CD8+ T cells sorted from blood, taken in a trial of the OX40 agonist ivuxolimab. The chain is built from TRBV5-1 and TRBJ2-3, with 7 bases fitting TRBD1. The clonotype comes from an adult with an advanced solid tumor such as melanoma, head and neck, liver or kidney cancer. Here the CDR3 DNA reads TGCGCCAGCAGCCCCGGACAGGATACCTACACAGATACGCAGTATTTT. Translating gives CASSPGQDTYTDTQYF.